This is a list of T cell receptor beta chains from one sample in a study of blood T cell repertoires in COVID-19. TCRdb's table, derived via immunoSEQ multiplex PCR, lists solely in-frame clones and lacks some. The sample lists under 150,000 clones, approximately 80% seen once, with 10% to 15% in the top ten. Sample: peripheral blood. The receptors were gathered from a man aged 55 to 70 with active or convalescent COVID-19. CDR3s leave out the opening cysteine and the closing phenylalanine or tryptophan. D genes are given only for firm matches. Rows may omit the clone size; those that give it use once, few, many or a size class.

v_call,j_call,clone_size,d_call,cdr3_aa
TRBV6-2/TRBV6-3,TRBJ1-5,few,.,ASSRLGPPDRPQH
TRBV10-3,TRBJ1-1,.,TRBD1,AITKRQGNTEAF
TRBV6-5,TRBJ1-2,once,TRBD1,ASTTGGEGNYGYT
TRBV7-9,TRBJ1-3,.,.,ASSLTVSGNTIY
TRBV3-1/TRBV3-2,TRBJ2-5,.,TRBD1,ASSQARDREY
TRBV5-6,TRBJ1-3,.,.,ASSLGGGSGNTIY
TRBV7-3,TRBJ2-3,.,.,ASSPRPRQTQY
TRBV21-1,TRBJ2-7,.,.,ASSSGLAGEDYEQY
TRBV28,TRBJ1-2,.,TRBD1,ASSQGEANYGYT
TRBV12-3/TRBV12-4,TRBJ1-2,few,.,ASSLAWRDGYT
TRBV6-5,TRBJ2-7,.,TRBD2,ASSRDYSYEQY
TRBV9,TRBJ1-5,.,.,ASSLEGGNQPQH
TRBV7-2,TRBJ1-5,.,.,ASSLAPVAQGFQPQH
TRBV14,TRBJ1-2,.,TRBD1,ASSQDRTGSYGYT
TRBV28,TRBJ1-5,.,.,ASSLGGPVSNQPQH
TRBV7-9,TRBJ2-7,.,.,ASGQDYYEQY
TRBV9,TRBJ2-5,.,.,ASSVGGGETQY
TRBV6-2/TRBV6-3,TRBJ2-3,once,TRBD2,ASSTTSGSTDTQY
TRBV7-9,TRBJ2-1,.,TRBD2,ASSSGLVGLDEQF
TRBV2,TRBJ1-5,once,TRBD1,ASRRDRELSEPQH
TRBV11-2,TRBJ1-5,.,.,ASSLGVGVGVLSQPQH
TRBV29-1,TRBJ2-7,.,.,SVTGHSYEQY
TRBV7-8,TRBJ2-6,.,TRBD1,ASSSQGVSGANVLT
TRBV18,TRBJ1-3,.,.,ASSPGAGNTIY
TRBV5-1,TRBJ2-7,.,.,ASSLDRARGEQY
TRBV5-1,TRBJ2-7,.,.,ASSLGAGMWEQY
TRBV4-1,TRBJ2-5,.,.,ASSQGMQEETQY
TRBV2,TRBJ2-1,.,TRBD1,ASSEGAGRSSYNEQF
TRBV19,TRBJ1-5,once,.,ASRSHGGQPQH
TRBV7-6,TRBJ2-1,.,TRBD1,ASSFLDRGRVNEQF
TRBV25-1,TRBJ1-1,.,TRBD1,ASTRTGGPEAF
TRBV6-6,TRBJ2-7,few,TRBD2,ASRNSGRADEQY
TRBV6-6,TRBJ1-6,.,TRBD1,ASSPSGQGYNSPLH
TRBV6-2/TRBV6-3,TRBJ1-5,.,TRBD1,ASSRAGTAPKPQH
TRBV11-3,TRBJ2-3,once,TRBD1,ASSPRTGTDTQY
TRBV27,TRBJ2-3,.,.,ASSFQGTTDTQY
TRBV14,TRBJ2-7,.,.,ASSQGRRSYEQY
TRBV10-3,TRBJ1-1,.,TRBD1,AITDREDTTEAF
TRBV19,TRBJ2-3,.,TRBD1,ASSTQTGWIETDTQY
TRBV9,TRBJ2-3,.,TRBD2,ASSPGLESDTQY
TRBV25-1,TRBJ2-5,.,.,ASSPGGSGETQY
TRBV9,TRBJ2-3,.,.,ASSVAEDTQY
TRBV24-1,TRBJ2-1,many,TRBD1,ATSVEGQGGNEQF
TRBV30,TRBJ1-1,once,.,AWSKTEGAEAF
TRBV27,TRBJ1-4,few,.,ASSLQSVDSPNEKLF
TRBV5-1,TRBJ1-1,.,TRBD1,ASSPSGRGPSEAF
TRBV19,TRBJ2-5,once,.,ASSIQGLQETQY
TRBV14,TRBJ2-5,.,.,ASSTRERGRLVETQY